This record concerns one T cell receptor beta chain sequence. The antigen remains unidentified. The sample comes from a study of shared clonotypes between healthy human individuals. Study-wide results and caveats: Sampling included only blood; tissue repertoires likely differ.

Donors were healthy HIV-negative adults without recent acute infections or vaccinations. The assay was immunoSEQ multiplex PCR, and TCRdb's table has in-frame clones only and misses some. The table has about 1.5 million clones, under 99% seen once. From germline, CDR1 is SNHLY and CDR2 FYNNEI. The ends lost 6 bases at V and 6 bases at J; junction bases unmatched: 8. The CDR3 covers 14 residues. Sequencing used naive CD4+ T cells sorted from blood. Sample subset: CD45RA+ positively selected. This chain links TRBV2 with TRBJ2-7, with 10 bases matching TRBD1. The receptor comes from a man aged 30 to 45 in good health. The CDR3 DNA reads TGTGCCAGCAGCGCCGGGACAGGGGAGGGCGAGCAGTACTTC. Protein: CASSAGTGEGEQYF.